Presented here are 32 T cell receptor beta chains from one specimen sequenced in a study of blood T cell repertoires in COVID-19. TCRdb's table, derived via immunoSEQ multiplex PCR, lists solely in-frame clones and lacks some. The sample shows about 94,000 clones, around 86% of them seen only once. The sample consisted of peripheral blood. The receptors originated from a woman older than 75 with acute or convalescent COVID-19.

The J gene is TRBJ2-1, the V gene TRBV7-3; 12 nucleotides agree with TRBD2. CDR1 and CDR2 from the germline V gene are SGHTA and FQGTGA. The CDR3 is 15 residues long. V dropped 7 bases and J dropped 3; count of bases not matched to a gene: 4. CDR3 nucleotide sequence: TGTGCCAGCACCCCTAGCGGGGGGGGCTACAATGAGCAGTTCTTC. Translation gives CASTPSGGGYNEQFF.

The genes are TRBV3-1 (or the pseudogene TRBV3-2) and TRBJ1-1; D ambiguous. The V end lost 0 bases, the J end lost 14 bases, and 13 bases lay between the germline ends. The germline CDR1 and CDR2 sequences are LGHDT and YNNKEL (reference sequence). The CDR3 sequence is 12 residues long. CDR3 nucleotide sequence: TGTGCCAGCAGCCAAGATCCCCCGGGGATCTTCTTT. Its protein is CASSQDPPGIFF.

This rearrangement joins TRBV6-5 to TRBJ1-6; the match to TRBD1 covers 9 bases. CDR3 length: 15 amino acids. CDR1 is MNHEY and CDR2 is SVGAGI in the germline V gene. Unmatched junction bases numbered 6, after V lost 4 bases and J lost 8 bases. The CDR3 nucleotides read TGTGCCAGCAGTTCATCCGGGACAGGGCATTCACCCCTCCACTTT. Translated: CASSSSGTGHSPLHF.

This rearrangement joins TRBV2 to TRBJ1-2; D perhaps matches TRBD1 (5 bases). Germline V gene lookup returns CDR1 SNHLY and CDR2 FYNNEI. The CDR3 spans 14 residues. V dropped 4 bases and J dropped 0 bases, with 9 bases sitting between them. CDR3 sequence reads: CASSATGANYGYTF. For the CDR3, the DNA is TGTGCCAGCAGTGCGACGGGGGCTAACTATGGCTACACCTTC.

This clone was seen a few times. The chain joins TRBV7-2 to TRBJ2-2, with D tentatively TRBD2 (5 bases). Per germline, CDR1 SGHTA and CDR2 FQGNSA. CDR3 size: 13 residues. Trimming shortened V by 2 bases and J by 7 bases, and 8 bases separated the two germline ends. CDR3 nucleotide sequence: TGTGCCAGCAGCTTATCGGGGATCGGGGAGCTGTTTTTT. The encoded protein is CASSLSGIGELFF.

This clone was observed a few times. DNA of the CDR3: TGTGCCAGTAGTATCGGGACAGGATGGAATGAAAAACTGTTTTTT. It specifies CASSIGTGWNEKLFF. The chain couples TRBV19 to TRBJ1-4; 8 bases are a match to TRBD1. Germline-derived CDR1 and CDR2 are LNHDA and SQIVND (reference sequence). V shed 3 bases, J shed 5 bases, and the junction held 5 bases outside the gene matches. This CDR3 comprises 15 residues.

The J gene is TRBJ1-5, the V gene TRBV2, with D possibly TRBD1 on 5 matching bases. V lost 5 bases and J lost 7, with 15 bases in between. The CDR3 covers 14 residues. Germline V lookup: CDR1 SNHLY, CDR2 FYNNEI. Here the CDR3 reads CASSLSQGIQPQHF. The DNA of the CDR3 is TGTGCCAGCAGTCTAAGCCAGGGTATACAGCCCCAGCATTTT.

V is TRBV2 and J is TRBJ2-1; a weak D match, TRBD2 (5 bases). The V and J ends lost 8 bases and 2 bases respectively, with 16 bases between them. CDR3 length: 15 amino acids. The germline V gene encodes CDR1 SNHLY and CDR2 FYNNEI. CDR3: CASGGDFGTYNEQFF. CDR3 sequence (DNA): TGTGCCAGCGGTGGGGATTTCGGGACCTACAATGAGCAGTTCTTC.

The rearrangement joins TRBV19 to TRBJ2-7; TRBD2 matches at 7 bases. This CDR3 is 15 amino acids long. Per the germline V gene, CDR1 is LNHDA and CDR2 is SQIVND (reference sequence). The trim removed 6 bases at V and 0 bases at J, leaving 8 bases unmatched. CDR3 coding DNA: TGTGCCAGTAGCCGACTAGCCGCTAGCTCCTACGAGCAGTACTTC. Encoded protein: CASSRLAASSYEQYF.

Only one count was recorded for this clone. The CDR3 spells CASSVDTGDTEAFF. CDR3 coding DNA: TGTGCCAGCAGCGTAGACACAGGGGACACTGAAGCTTTCTTT. This chain joins TRBV9 and TRBJ1-1; 7 positions match TRBD1. V shed 0 bases, J shed 3 bases, and the junction held 2 bases outside the gene matches. Germline CDR1 reads SGDLS; CDR2 reads YYNGEE. The CDR3 extends over 14 amino acids. The full variable domain, rest sourced from reference TRBV9 and TRBJ1-1, is DSGVTQTPKHLITATGQRVTLRCSPRSGDLSVYWYQQSLDQGLQFLIQYYNGEERAKGNILERFSAQQFPDLHSELNLSSLELGDSALYFCASSVDTGDTEAFFGQGTRLTVV.

V and J are TRBV11-3 and TRBJ2-1; TRBD2 is a possible D gene (6 bases). The CDR3 has 12 residues. CDR1 SGHNT and CDR2 YENEEA come from the germline V gene. The germline V and J ends were trimmed by 5 bases and 9 bases, with 11 bases remaining between them. CDR3 DNA sequence: TGTGCCAGCAGCAAAGGGACTGTTGAGCAGTTCTTC. This gives the protein CASSKGTVEQFF.

The V call is TRBV14, the J call TRBJ1-2; the match to TRBD1 covers 9 bases. With 1 base clipped from V and 5 bases from J, the junction kept 5 bases outside the gene matches. The CDR3 runs to 15 residues. Germline V gene lookup returns CDR1 SGHDN and CDR2 FVKESK. The CDR3 reads CASSQAPTGGYGYTF. Here the CDR3 DNA reads TGTGCCAGCAGCCAAGCTCCGACAGGGGGGTATGGCTACACCTTC.

This clone was seen only once. The J gene is TRBJ1-1, the V gene TRBV7-2; the D is unclear. The CDR3 consists of 13 residues. From germline, CDR1 is SGHTA and CDR2 FQGNSA. V shed 0 bases and J shed 1 base, with 3 bases lying between them. The CDR3, as DNA: TGTGCCAGCAGCTTAGCGGCGAACACTGAAGCTTTCTTT. Translated: CASSLAANTEAFF. Drawing the rest from reference TRBV7-2 and TRBJ1-1, the complete variable domain is GAGVSQSPSNKVTEKGKDVELRCDPISGHTALYWYRQSLGQGLEFLIYFQGNSAPDKSGLPSDRFSAERTGGSVSTLTIQRTQQEDSAVYLCASSLAANTEAFFGQGTRLTVV.

The chain joins TRBV10-3 to TRBJ2-1, with TRBD2 matching 7 bases. CDR1 is ENHRY and CDR2 is SYGVKD in the germline V gene. The CDR3 is 22 amino acids. The V gene end was trimmed by 3 bases and the J gene end by 0 bases; junction bases not matched to a gene: 23. The CDR3 loop is CAISDRIGLLLGGEGSYNEQFF. The CDR3, as DNA: TGTGCCATCAGTGATAGGATCGGTCTGTTATTGGGTGGGGAGGGCTCCTACAATGAGCAGTTCTTC.

The genes are TRBV10-3 and TRBJ2-5; no reliable D call. This CDR3 contains 13 residues. V shed 0 bases and J shed 5 bases, with 7 bases lying between them. Germline V gives CDR1 ENHRY, CDR2 SYGVKD. The CDR3 coding sequence is TGTGCCATCAGTGAGTCGCTACGGGAGACCCAGTACTTC. Its protein is CAISESLRETQYF.

This chain connects TRBV11-2 to TRBJ1-3, with D possibly being TRBD1 (6 bases). Trimming removed 5 bases from V and 0 bases from J, with 17 bases in between. The CDR3 length is 17 residues. CDR1 and CDR2 from the germline V gene are SGHAT and FQNNGV. CDR3 sequence reads: CASSPSGGYSSGNTIYF. The CDR3 region has the DNA TGTGCCAGCAGCCCGAGCGGGGGCTACTCCTCTGGAAACACCATATATTTT.

The gene calls are TRBV6-5 and TRBJ2-3; TRBD1 matches 10 bases. The CDR3 has 14 amino acids. CDR1 and CDR2 (germline): MNHEY, SVGAGI. V gave up 6 bases and J gave up 7 bases; unmatched junction bases: 7. The CDR3 region is CASSRDRGPNTQYF. The CDR3 DNA follows: TGTGCCAGCAGCCGGGACAGGGGACCTAATACGCAGTATTTT.

This chain uses TRBV19 with TRBJ1-1, with D unclear. Trimming left V 8 bases short and J 1 base short, with 5 bases between. Per the germline V gene, CDR1 is LNHDA and CDR2 is SQIVND (reference sequence). This CDR3 is 11 amino acids long. CDR3 sequence reads: CASLKNTEAFF. In nucleotides, the CDR3 is TGTGCCAGTTTAAAGAACACTGAAGCTTTCTTT.

In its sample, this clone was seen once. This sequence joins TRBV24-1 and TRBJ1-2; no definite D call. Germline CDR1 KGHDR, CDR2 SFDVKD. The CDR3 totals 13 residues. V lost 3 bases, J lost 8 bases, and 12 bases lay in between. This CDR3 is CATSDGGLGGYTF. CDR3 DNA: TGTGCCACCAGTGATGGAGGGCTCGGCGGCTACACCTTC.

This chain uses TRBV5-1 with TRBJ2-7, with a possible D match to TRBD2 (6 bases). CDR1 SGHRS and CDR2 YFSETQ come from the germline V gene. The CDR3 contains 14 residues. V lost 0 bases and J 0 bases, leaving 7 bases between the germline ends. DNA for the CDR3: TGCGCCAGCAGCTTGGCCGGGAGCTCCTACGAGCAGTACTTC. Translating it yields CASSLAGSSYEQYF.

This chain uses TRBV19 with TRBJ1-5; D is unclear. CDR3 length: 14 amino acids. The germline V and J ends were trimmed by 2 bases and 5 bases, with 10 bases remaining between them. In germline, CDR1 is LNHDA, CDR2 SQIVND (reference sequence). Written as DNA, the CDR3 is TGTGCCAGTAGTATAACTCACGGGGATCAGCCCCAGCATTTT. This codes for CASSITHGDQPQHF.

The chain recombines TRBV18 with TRBJ1-5, with D unresolved. V dropped 2 bases and J dropped 7 bases, with 9 bases sitting between them. Per germline, CDR1 KGHSH and CDR2 LQKENI. The CDR3 is made up of 13 amino acids. The CDR3 region has the DNA TGTGCCAGCTCACCAGCCATGGAGCAGCCCCAGCATTTT. Residues: CASSPAMEQPQHF.

This clone was detected only a few times. The chain uses TRBV20-1 and TRBJ1-5, with D possibly matching TRBD1 (6 bases). Deletions cut 3 bases from V and 1 base from J, with 13 bases between. This CDR3 contains 15 residues. Germline lookup yields CDR1 DFQATT and CDR2 SNEGSKA (reference sequence). In DNA, the CDR3 is TGCAGTGCTAGTGTACAGGGTAGGAGCAATCAGCCCCAGCATTTT. Translating gives CSASVQGRSNQPQHF.

This clone showed up just once. This rearrangement joins TRBV7-9 to TRBJ2-3; 11 bases are a match to TRBD2. The V gene end was trimmed by 1 base and the J gene end by 3 bases; junction bases not matched to a gene: 3. Per germline, CDR1 SEHNR and CDR2 FQNEAQ (reference sequence). The CDR3 runs 16 residues. The CDR3 loop is CASSLGLAGGTDTQYF. The CDR3 bases are TGTGCCAGCAGCTTAGGGCTAGCGGGGGGTACAGATACGCAGTATTTT.

This clone has just one count. The rearrangement links TRBV7-8 to TRBJ2-2, with 9 bases aligning to TRBD1. Germline V gives CDR1 SGHVS, CDR2 FQNEAQ. The CDR3 totals 13 residues. V was clipped by 10 bases and J by 7 bases; unmatched bases: 7. This CDR3 reads CAIPTGGVGELFF. CDR3 nucleotide sequence: TGTGCCATTCCGACAGGGGGAGTCGGGGAGCTGTTTTTT.

The chain employs TRBV5-1 and TRBJ2-2, with 7 positions matching TRBD2. V shed 4 bases and J 4 bases; nucleotides not matched to a gene: 10. CDR3 length: 16 amino acids. From germline, CDR1 is SGHRS and CDR2 YFSETQ. This CDR3 reads CASSPSGNGGTGELFF. The CDR3 nucleotides read TGCGCCAGCAGCCCAAGCGGGAACGGAGGCACCGGGGAGCTGTTTTTT.

The rearrangement uses TRBV21-1 and TRBJ2-7; TRBD1, the table's D call, was not compared with the DNA. TRBV21-1 is listed as a pseudogene. CDR3 length: 16 amino acids. In DNA form, the CDR3 reads TGTGCCAGCAGCGAGAGGGACAGGGCAGGCGTCTACGAGCAGTACTTC. This encodes CASSERDRAGVYEQYF.

The rearrangement joins TRBV30 to TRBJ1-5; 8 bases fit TRBD1. This CDR3 is built from 14 residues. Germline CDR1 reads GTSNPN; CDR2 reads SVGIG (reference sequence). V was clipped by 3 bases and J by 6 bases; unmatched bases: 7. DNA for the CDR3: TGTGCCTGGAGCGGGACAGGCCTCAGTCAGCCCCAGCATTTT. Translated, it gives CAWSGTGLSQPQHF.

The V gene is TRBV19, the J gene TRBJ2-3; TRBD1 matches 8 bases. V shed 1 base, J shed 6 bases, and the junction held 6 bases outside the gene matches. The CDR3 covers 15 residues. The germline V gene has CDR1 LNHDA and CDR2 SQIVND (reference sequence). The CDR3 nucleotides read TGTGCCAGTAGTATAGGTGGACAGGGAATGGATACGCAGTATTTT. Encoded protein: CASSIGGQGMDTQYF.

In its sample, this clone was seen once. The rearrangement uses TRBV5-6 and TRBJ2-2; 7 bases agree with TRBD1. Losses at the gene ends were 5 bases for V and 6 bases for J; bases not matched to a gene: 7. The CDR3 length is 14 residues. Germline values: CDR1 SGHDT, CDR2 YYEEEE. CDR3 sequence: CASRPTGAAGELFF. CDR3 DNA: TGTGCCAGCAGGCCAACAGGGGCCGCCGGGGAGCTGTTTTTT.

The V gene is TRBV19, the J gene TRBJ1-2; 9 bases line up with TRBD1. The CDR3 runs to 12 residues. The V segment lost 6 bases and the J segment 8 bases; nucleotides outside the gene matches: 4. The germline V gene encodes CDR1 LNHDA and CDR2 SQIVND (reference sequence). This chain's CDR3 is CASRDRGGGYTF. Here the CDR3 DNA reads TGTGCCAGTAGGGACAGGGGAGGAGGCTACACCTTC.

This sequence joins TRBV7-8 and TRBJ1-6, with D possibly TRBD1 on 5 matching bases. Germline loops: CDR1 SGHVS, CDR2 FQNEAQ. This CDR3 is 18 amino acids long. V was clipped by 6 bases and J by 0 bases, with 18 bases between them. The CDR3 region has the DNA TGTGCCAGCAGTCTTAGTGGCAGGGCGAGCTCCTATAATTCACCCCTCCACTTT. It translates to CASSLSGRASSYNSPLHF.